The 9 T cell receptor beta chains in this list originate from one sample, sequenced in a study of blood T cell repertoires in COVID-19. Using immunoSEQ multiplex PCR, the repertoire was profiled, and TCRdb retains in-frame clones only, with some absent. This sample has approximately 500,000 clones, with 85% to 90% found just once. Sequencing was carried out using peripheral blood. These receptors were obtained from a woman in her fifties or sixties with COVID-19, enrolled during active disease.

With respect to this clone: The sample contains more than one DNA sequence encoding this CDR3. The chain links TRBV5-1 to TRBJ1-1; 9 bases fit TRBD1. The CDR3 consists of 14 residues. CDR1 SGHRS and CDR2 YFSETQ come from the germline V gene. J was trimmed by 5 bases and V by 4 bases; bases with no gene match: 6. CDR3 sequence: CASSLRQGGTEAFF. CDR3 sequence (DNA): TGCGCCAGCAGCCTACGACAGGGGGGGACTGAAGCTTTCTTT.

The V gene is TRBV29-1, the J gene TRBJ2-7; 7 bases are a match to TRBD2. Trimming took 6 bases from V and 7 from J; bases not matched to a gene: 6. The CDR3 runs to 11 residues. CDR1 is SQVTM and CDR2 is ANQGSEA in the germline V gene. CDR3 in amino acids: CSVREGKEQYF. In DNA, the CDR3 is TGCAGCGTCAGGGAGGGGAAAGAGCAGTACTTC.

J is TRBJ2-7 and V is TRBV7-2; 8 bases fit TRBD1. The CDR3 covers 13 residues. Trimming removed 4 bases from V and 8 bases from J; junction bases left unmatched: 7. Germline loops: CDR1 SGHTA, CDR2 FQGNSA. CDR3 amino acids: CASSSYRGRKQYF. The CDR3 DNA follows: TGTGCCAGCAGCTCCTACAGGGGGAGGAAGCAGTACTTC.

The CDR3 DNA follows: TGTGCCAGCAGTTACTCGAGGGACAGCAATTATGGCTACACCTTC. As protein: CASSYSRDSNYGYTF. The chain combines TRBV6-6 with TRBJ1-2; 7 nucleotides line up with TRBD1. This CDR3 is 15 amino acids long. The V gene's germline CDR1 is MNHNY and CDR2 SVGAGI (reference sequence). J was trimmed by 5 bases and V by 0 bases; bases with no gene match: 6.

The chain uses TRBV29-1 and TRBJ1-1; D gene ambiguous. V dropped 6 bases and J dropped 4 bases, with 15 bases sitting between them. Germline CDR1 is SQVTM and CDR2 is ANQGSEA. CDR3 length: 13 amino acids. Here the CDR3 reads CSVYREGGTEAFF. The CDR3 nucleotides read TGCAGCGTATACAGAGAGGGAGGCACTGAAGCTTTCTTT.

V gene TRBV14 combines with J gene TRBJ1-6, with TRBD1 matching 7 bases. V was pared by 4 bases and J by 6 bases, with 9 bases of the junction left unmatched. Germline V gene data show CDR1 as SGHDN and CDR2 as FVKESK. The CDR3 extends over 16 amino acids. CDR3 sequence: CASSLKQGIGNSPLHF. The CDR3 DNA reads TGTGCCAGCAGCCTAAAACAGGGGATAGGTAATTCACCCCTCCACTTT. Full variable domain (outside the CDR3, taken from reference TRBV14 and TRBJ1-6): EAGVTQFPSHSVIEKGQTVTLRCDPISGHDNLYWYRRVMGKEIKFLLHFVKESKQDESGMPNNRFLAERTGGTYSTLKVQPAELEDSGVYFCASSLKQGIGNSPLHFGNGTRLTVT.

The rearrangement links TRBV7-2 to TRBJ1-2, with 10 bases that match TRBD1. The CDR3 covers 15 residues. Germline loops: CDR1 SGHTA, CDR2 FQGNSA. V was clipped by 2 bases and J by 6 bases; unmatched bases: 6. CDR3 coding DNA: TGTGCCAGCAGCTTATCCGGACAGGGGGTGGATGGCTACACCTTC. Protein sequence: CASSLSGQGVDGYTF.

CDR3 protein: CASSRGGTGGNTIYF. CDR3 coding DNA: TGTGCCAGCTCACGAGGAGGGACAGGGGGAAACACCATATATTTT. The chain joins TRBV13 to TRBJ1-3; 9 bases match TRBD1. V gave up 8 bases and J gave up 4 bases; unmatched junction bases: 9. The CDR3 is made up of 15 amino acids. Germline V lookup: CDR1 PRHDT, CDR2 FYEKMQ (reference sequence). Complete variable domain (other parts from reference TRBV13 and TRBJ1-3): AAGVIQSPRHLIKEKRETATLKCYPIPRHDTVYWYQQGPGQDPQFLISFYEKMQSDKGSIPDRFSAQQFSDYHSELNMSSLELGDSALYFCASSRGGTGGNTIYFGEGSWLTVV.

The rearrangement joins TRBV5-1 to TRBJ1-1; unclear D gene. The germline V gene has CDR1 SGHRS and CDR2 YFSETQ. Trimming cost V 4 bases and J 5 bases, with 18 bases left between them. The CDR3 runs to 15 residues. The CDR3 spells CASSDIGRGRTEAFF. The CDR3 coding sequence is TGCGCCAGCAGCGACATTGGCCGGGGAAGGACTGAAGCTTTCTTT.